The TCR beta chain under discussion was sequenced for a study of identical twins. The V end lost 6 bases, the J end lost 0 bases, and 18 bases lay between the germline ends. This CDR3 has 16 residues. Per the germline V gene, CDR1 is DFQATT and CDR2 is SNEGSKA (reference sequence). This clonotype was observed a handful of times. TCRdb analysed the 5' RACE reads with MiXCR anew, one entry per CDR3 protein. Among a few hundred thousand distinct CDR3 sequences listed, about 13% were seen once. This sample also appeared in a second study, on yellow fever vaccine responses in identical twins.

The sequenced sample consisted of CD4+ T cells sorted from blood. The chain combines TRBV20-1 with TRBJ1-5; D might be TRBD1 (5 bases). The clonotype originates from a young woman in good health. CDR3 nucleotide sequence: TGCAGTGCCAACGCACCGGGGCCATATAGCAATCAGCCCCAGCATTTT. This codes for CSANAPGPYSNQPQHF.